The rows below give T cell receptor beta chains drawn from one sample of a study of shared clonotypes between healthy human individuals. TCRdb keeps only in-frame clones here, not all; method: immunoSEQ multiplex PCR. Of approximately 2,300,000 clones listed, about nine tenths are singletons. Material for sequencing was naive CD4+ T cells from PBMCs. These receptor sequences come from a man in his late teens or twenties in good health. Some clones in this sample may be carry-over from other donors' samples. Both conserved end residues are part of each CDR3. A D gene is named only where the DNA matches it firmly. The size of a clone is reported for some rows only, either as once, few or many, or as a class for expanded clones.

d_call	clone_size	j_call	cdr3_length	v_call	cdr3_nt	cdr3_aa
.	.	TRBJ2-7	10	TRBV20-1	TGCAGTGCCACCCATTACGAGCAGTACTTC	CSATHYEQYF
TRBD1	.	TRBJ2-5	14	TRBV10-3	TGTGCCATCAAGAGACAGGGACAGGGGGAGACCCAGTACTTC	CAIKRQGQGETQYF
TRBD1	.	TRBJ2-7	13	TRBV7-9	TGTGCCAGCAGCTCCGGGACAGGGGCCGAGCAGTACTTC	CASSSGTGAEQYF
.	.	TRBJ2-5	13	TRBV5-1	TGCGCCAGCAGTTCCGACAGGAAAGAGACCCAGTACTTC	CASSSDRKETQYF
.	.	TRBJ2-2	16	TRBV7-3	TGTGCCAGCAGCCACCTTAGGGGAGCGAACACCGGGGAGCTGTTTTTT	CASSHLRGANTGELFF
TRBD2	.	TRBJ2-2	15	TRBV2	TGTGCCACCCAGGGGACTAGCGCGAACACCGGGGAGCTGTTTTTT	CATQGTSANTGELFF
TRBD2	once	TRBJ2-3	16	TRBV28	TGTGCCAGCAGCGCCCTGGGCGGGAGGGCGGAAGATACGCAGTATTTT	CASSALGGRAEDTQYF
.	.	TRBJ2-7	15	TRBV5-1	TGCGCCAGCCGCAACGGACAGACCGCCTCCTACGAGCAGTACTTC	CASRNGQTASYEQYF
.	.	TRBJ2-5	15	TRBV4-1	TGCGCCAGCAGCCAATTGCAGGGGCCCCAAGAGACCCAGTACTTC	CASSQLQGPQETQYF
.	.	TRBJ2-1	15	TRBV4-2	TGTGCCAGCAGCCAAGAAGACCGAACTACTAATGAGCAGTTCTTC	CASSQEDRTTNEQFF
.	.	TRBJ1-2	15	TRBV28	TGTGCCAGCAGCACTAACCCCAGCCTTGGGTATGGCTACACCTTC	CASSTNPSLGYGYTF
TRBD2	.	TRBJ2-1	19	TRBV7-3	TGTGCCAGCAGCTCGCCGGGACTAGCGGGAGGGACCTCCTACAATGAGCAGTTCTTC	CASSSPGLAGGTSYNEQFF
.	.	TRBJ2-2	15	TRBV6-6	TGTGCCAGCAGTTACCAACTAGGGGGAGCGGGGGAGCTGTTTTTT	CASSYQLGGAGELFF
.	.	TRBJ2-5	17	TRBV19	TGTGCCAGTAGGGGAGCCCCGTGGACGAGTGAACAAGAGACCCAGTACTTC	CASRGAPWTSEQETQYF
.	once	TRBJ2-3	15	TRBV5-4	TGTGCCAGCAGCCTCTTTGGGGGTCGAGCAGATACGCAGTATTTT	CASSLFGGRADTQYF
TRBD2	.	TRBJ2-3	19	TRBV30	TGTGCCTGGGATGGGACTAGCGGGAGGATGGGGTTTGGGACAGATACGCAGTATTTT	CAWDGTSGRMGFGTDTQYF
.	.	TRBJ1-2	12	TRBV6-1	TGTGCCAGCACGAGGGGGGGTTATGGCTACACCTTC	CASTRGGYGYTF
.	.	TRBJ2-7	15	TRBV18	TGTGCCAGCTCACCAGAGGGGGGCCCCACCTACGAGCAGTACTTC	CASSPEGGPTYEQYF
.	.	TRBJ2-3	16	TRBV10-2	TGCGCCAGCAGTGACTTGCGCCTTCCTGGCACAGATACGCAGTATTTT	CASSDLRLPGTDTQYF
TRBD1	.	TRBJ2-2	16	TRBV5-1	TGCGCCAGCAGCTTGCCGGGACAGGGGAACACCGGGGAGCTGTTTTTT	CASSLPGQGNTGELFF
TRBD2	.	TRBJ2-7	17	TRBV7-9	TGTGCCAGCAGCTTACCGCAAACTAGCGGGAGCTCCTACGAGCAGTACTTC	CASSLPQTSGSSYEQYF
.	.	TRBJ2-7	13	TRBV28	TGTGCCAGCAGTCCCACCGGGGCGTACGAGCAGTACTTC	CASSPTGAYEQYF
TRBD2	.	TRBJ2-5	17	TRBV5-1	TGCGCCAGCAGCCCAGGGACTAGCGGGAGCGGCGCGGAGACCCAGTACTTC	CASSPGTSGSGAETQYF